This T cell receptor beta chain was recovered during a study of Graves' ophthalmopathy and Graves' hyperthyroidism. This clonotype was detected ten times or more. The V gene lost 3 bases and the J gene lost 0 bases, with 18 bases spanning the gap. The CDR3 length is 17 residues. Germline assignment: CDR1 SQVTM and CDR2 ANQGSEA. For repertoire sequencing, the TCR beta CDR3 regions were amplified from RNA transcripts. After a first-round RT-PCR with HTBI primers, a second-round multiplex PCR was run. In TCRdb, the multiplex PCR reads were re-called with MiXCR into one record per CDR3 protein. Among roughly 380,000 distinct CDR3 sequences listed, approximately 15% were seen once.

This TCR came from a woman younger than 35 with stable Graves' hyperthyroidism. The V and J genes are TRBV29-1 and TRBJ1-3; D possibly corresponds to TRBD1 (5 bases). Input material: peripheral blood. The CDR3: CSVEFPFAGASGNTIYF. In DNA, the CDR3 is TGCAGCGTTGAGTTCCCCTTCGCTGGGGCCTCTGGAAACACCATATATTTT.